Shown below are 13 T cell receptor beta chains from a single sample sequenced in a study of blood T cell repertoires in COVID-19. Measured with immunoSEQ multiplex PCR; TCRdb has only the in-frame clones, and not every one. The table records about 65,000 clones, 81% of them present only once. Sequencing was performed on peripheral blood. These receptors were obtained from an elderly man with acute or convalescent COVID-19.

The chain recombines TRBV9 with TRBJ2-3; 8 bases are a match to TRBD1. From germline, CDR1 is SGDLS and CDR2 YYNGEE. J lost 0 bases, V lost 4 bases, and 16 bases had no gene match. The CDR3 extends over 19 amino acids. CDR3 nucleotide sequence: TGTGCCAGCAGCCTCACGAAATGGGGTGGGACAGGAAGCACAGATACGCAGTATTTT. Translation: CASSLTKWGGTGSTDTQYF. The full variable domain, rest sourced from reference TRBV9 and TRBJ2-3, is DSGVTQTPKHLITATGQRVTLRCSPRSGDLSVYWYQQSLDQGLQFLIQYYNGEERAKGNILERFSAQQFPDLHSELNLSSLELGDSALYFCASSLTKWGGTGSTDTQYFGPGTRLTVL.

The rearrangement uses TRBV6-4 and TRBJ2-6; D might be TRBD1 (5 bases). The CDR3 totals 17 residues. Between the trimmed V and J ends, which lost 3 bases and 1 base, there was a span of 13 bases. The germline CDR1 and CDR2 sequences are MRHNA and SNTAGT. CDR3 protein: CASSEDSSSSGANVLTF. The CDR3 DNA sequence: TGTGCCAGCAGTGAAGACAGTTCCTCATCTGGGGCCAACGTCCTGACTTTC.

This chain links TRBV5-6 with TRBJ1-2, with 8 bases identical to TRBD1. The CDR3 length is 15 residues. The V gene end was trimmed by 3 bases and the J gene end by 4 bases; junction bases not matched to a gene: 8. CDR1 SGHDT and CDR2 YYEEEE come from the germline V gene. The CDR3 bases are TGTGCCAGCAGCTATGGACAGGGCACCCTCTATGGCTACACCTTC. Translated: CASSYGQGTLYGYTF.

The chain carries TRBV5-5 and TRBJ1-1; TRBD1 might be the D (6 bases). V was trimmed by 4 bases and J by 2 bases, leaving 15 bases between them. Germline CDR1 and CDR2: SGHKS and YYEKEE (reference sequence). This CDR3 is built from 15 residues. Here the CDR3 DNA reads TGTGCCAGCAGCGCGTTGCAGGGGCGCAACACTGAAGCTTTCTTT. It encodes CASSALQGRNTEAFF.

This chain uses TRBV6-2 or TRBV6-3 with TRBJ1-2; D unresolved. This CDR3 contains 14 residues. With 2 bases removed from V and 12 bases from J, the gap between germline ends came to 19 bases. Germline V gene data show CDR1 as MNHEY and CDR2 as SVGEGT. The CDR3 region is CASSYRRRGVGNTF. CDR3 coding DNA: TGTGCCAGCAGTTACAGACGGCGCGGGGTGGGGAACACCTTC.

V usage is TRBV5-1 and J usage is TRBJ2-7, with 9 nucleotides matching TRBD1. Germline V lookup: CDR1 SGHRS, CDR2 YFSETQ. The junction had 0 bases not matched to a gene; V was cut back by 0 bases and J by 2 bases. This CDR3 comprises 14 residues. The CDR3 DNA follows: TGCGCCAGCAGCTTGGGGACAGGGGCCTACGAGCAGTACTTC. Protein product: CASSLGTGAYEQYF.

The chain joins TRBV10-3 to TRBJ2-5; D may be TRBD1 (5 bases). Germline V gene data show CDR1 as ENHRY and CDR2 as SYGVKD. There are 12 residues in the CDR3. Trimming took off 7 bases at V and 3 bases at J, with 9 bases between the two ends. CDR3 sequence reads: CAIKGDEETQYF. The CDR3 bases are TGTGCCATCAAAGGGGATGAAGAGACCCAGTACTTC.

V and J are TRBV19 and TRBJ1-1, with D unresolved. The germline V and J ends were trimmed by 5 bases and 7 bases, with 20 bases remaining between them. The germline V gene has CDR1 LNHDA and CDR2 SQIVND (reference sequence). CDR3 length: 15 amino acids. Here the CDR3 DNA reads TGTGCCAGTAGTCCCCAGCGAGGCCGCGTGGGTGAAGCTTTCTTT. It is translated as CASSPQRGRVGEAFF. The variable domain in full, with the rest retrieved from reference TRBV19 and TRBJ1-1, is DGGITQSPKYLFRKEGQNVTLSCEQNLNHDAMYWYRQDPGQGLRLIYYSQIVNDFQKGDIAEGYSVSREKKESFPLTVTSAQKNPTAFYLCASSPQRGRVGEAFFGQGTRLTVV.

This clone was seen more than once but under ten times. One junction end does not reproduce the germline sequence, and a read error may be involved. The CDR3 DNA is TGTGCCAGCAGCTTGGTGGCGTCAAGGAGTCCTAGGCCAATCTTC. The encoded protein is CASSLVASRSPRPIF. This chain connects TRBV5-5 to TRBJ2-1; D is uncertain. From germline, CDR1 is SGHKS and CDR2 YYEKEE (reference sequence). CDR3 length equals 15 residues.

The V and J genes are TRBV18 and TRBJ1-5, with D possibly matching TRBD1 (5 bases). CDR3 length: 13 residues. Germline CDR1 and CDR2: KGHSH and LQKENI. V lost 6 bases and J lost 3, with 9 bases in between. The CDR3 sequence is CASSDSYNQPQHF. CDR3 nucleotide sequence: TGTGCCAGCTCCGACAGTTACAATCAGCCCCAGCATTTT.

The chain recombines TRBV9 with TRBJ1-3; no clear D gene. Trimming cost V 0 bases and J 0 bases, with 10 bases left between them. The germline V gene has CDR1 SGDLS and CDR2 YYNGEE. The CDR3 consists of 16 residues. CDR3 DNA sequence: TGTGCCAGCAGCGTAGGGCAGCGCAACTCTGGAAACACCATATATTTT. Translated: CASSVGQRNSGNTIYF.

The CDR3 is CASSSNAGQMQFF. CDR3 sequence (DNA): TGTGCCAGCAGTAGCAACGCGGGGCAGATGCAGTTCTTC. V usage is TRBV27 and J usage is TRBJ2-1; weak D call: TRBD2 (6 bases). The CDR3 has 13 amino acids. V shed 5 bases and J shed 12 bases, with 17 bases lying between them. Germline values: CDR1 MNHEY, CDR2 SMNVEV (reference sequence).

There are a few counts of this clone. The CDR3 region is CAISTPGQGNTEAFF. CDR3 sequence (DNA): TGTGCCATCAGTACGCCGGGACAGGGAAACACTGAAGCTTTCTTT. The chain has TRBV10-3 and TRBJ1-1; 9 nucleotides match TRBD1. CDR3 size: 15 residues. The V segment lost 5 bases and the J segment 2 bases; nucleotides outside the gene matches: 6. Germline V lookup: CDR1 ENHRY, CDR2 SYGVKD.